This entry lists 25 T cell receptor beta chains sequenced from one sample in a study of cytomegalovirus exposure and HLA in healthy donors. 13 Jbeta primers and 60 Vbeta primers were used for the PCR. Generated by immunoSEQ multiplex PCR, the TCRdb table keeps only in-frame clones and is missing some. Of about 150,000 clones in the sample, roughly 9.8% are singletons; the top ten hold less than 2%. Sequenced sample: PBMCs. The receptors stem from a man between 50 and 59 years old in good health and CMV-seronegative.

This clone was observed a few times. The chain is built from TRBV6-1 and TRBJ1-4, with 10 bases aligning to TRBD1. The length of the CDR3 is 14 residues. Germline CDR1 reads MNHNS; CDR2 reads SASEGT. The V segment lost 4 bases and the J segment 8 bases; nucleotides outside the gene matches: 4. CDR3 DNA: TGTGCCAGCAGTGGCGACAGGGGGCGAGAAAAACTGTTTTTT. Its protein product is CASSGDRGREKLFF.

The rearrangement joins TRBV10-3 to TRBJ2-1; maybe TRBD2 (5 bases). V lost 2 bases, J lost 5 bases, and 19 bases lay in between. The germline CDR1 and CDR2 sequences are ENHRY and SYGVKD. This CDR3 comprises 17 residues. The CDR3 sequence is CAISEGSGQHFNNEQFF. The CDR3 DNA is TGTGCCATCAGTGAGGGGAGTGGGCAGCATTTTAACAATGAGCAGTTCTTC.

The J gene is TRBJ2-2, the V gene TRBV5-1; D is unresolved. The V gene's germline CDR1 is SGHRS and CDR2 YFSETQ. This CDR3 comprises 14 residues. Trimming left V 2 bases short and J 2 bases short, with 7 bases between. The DNA for the CDR3 is TGCGCCAGCAGCTTAACACTAAACACCGGGGAGCTGTTTTTT. This encodes CASSLTLNTGELFF.

In its sample, this clone was seen a few times. This chain joins TRBV7-8 and TRBJ2-1; 10 bases align to TRBD2. The CDR3 contains 15 residues. The V and J ends lost 5 bases and 8 bases, in that order; junction bases with no gene match: 9. Germline CDR1 reads SGHVS; CDR2 reads FQNEAQ. The CDR3 coding sequence is TGTGCCAGCAGCGCGGGGGGACTAGCGAGGGATGAGCAGTTCTTC. Translation: CASSAGGLARDEQFF.

The CDR3 protein is CASSPGTESYGYTF. Written as DNA, the CDR3 is TGTGCCAGCAGCCCCGGGACAGAATCCTATGGCTACACCTTC. The genes are TRBV7-9 and TRBJ1-2; 7 nucleotides agree with TRBD1. V lost 5 bases and J lost 4; bases outside the gene matches: 7. Looked up from germline, CDR1 is SEHNR and CDR2 is FQNEAQ (reference sequence). CDR3 length: 14 amino acids.

This rearrangement joins TRBV6-4 to TRBJ2-3; D might be TRBD2 (5 bases). Trimming cost V 2 bases and J 3 bases, with 9 bases left between them. The CDR3 runs 14 residues. CDR1 and CDR2 (germline): MRHNA, SNTAGT. The CDR3 protein is CASSDSRGTDTQYF. The CDR3 DNA reads TGTGCCAGCAGTGACAGTAGAGGGACAGATACGCAGTATTTT.

J is TRBJ2-7 and V is TRBV5-5; D may be TRBD1 (5 bases). The length of the CDR3 is 14 residues. Per the germline V gene, CDR1 is SGHKS and CDR2 is YYEKEE (reference sequence). Trimming took off 0 bases at V and 4 bases at J, with 11 bases between the two ends. In DNA form, the CDR3 reads TGTGCCAGCAGCTTGGGACAGATCGATTACGAGCAGTACTTC. Its translation is CASSLGQIDYEQYF.

This clone was recorded a few times. This sequence joins TRBV5-1 and TRBJ2-7, with 10 positions matching TRBD2. Germline V lookup: CDR1 SGHRS, CDR2 YFSETQ. The V and J ends lost 6 bases and 3 bases, in that order; junction bases with no gene match: 9. The CDR3 has 15 amino acids. Here the CDR3 DNA reads TGCGCCAGCAACCTAGAAGCGGGGGGGCACTACGAGCAGTACTTC. Protein product: CASNLEAGGHYEQYF.

This chain links TRBV28 with TRBJ2-5; D gene uncertain. Germline assignment: CDR1 MDHEN and CDR2 SYDVKM. The CDR3 extends over 14 amino acids. V was pared by 3 bases and J by 2 bases, with 10 bases between. The CDR3 nucleotides are TGTGCCAGCAGTTTCCCCACAGATCAAGAGACCCAGTACTTC. Protein: CASSFPTDQETQYF.

This clone has just a few counts. The V gene is TRBV27, the J gene TRBJ2-7; 8 bases agree with TRBD2. Trimming at V came to 4 bases and at J to 5 bases, leaving 16 bases not matched to a gene. The CDR3 totals 17 residues. Germline-derived CDR1 and CDR2 are MNHEY and SMNVEV (reference sequence). The CDR3 sequence is CASSSNTGPGGPHEQYF. In nucleotides, the CDR3 is TGTGCCAGCAGTTCAAACACCGGCCCGGGAGGGCCCCACGAGCAGTACTTC.

This clone was counted between two and nine times. The genes are TRBV13 and TRBJ2-7; 9 nucleotides match TRBD2. V trimming: 5 bases; J trimming: 5 bases; junction bases outside the gene matches: 7. The CDR3 length is 14 residues. Germline V gene sequence: CDR1 PRHDT, CDR2 FYEKMQ (reference sequence). The DNA for the CDR3 is TGTGCCAGCAGCCTGGGACTAGCAACCAACGAGCAGTACTTC. This gives the protein CASSLGLATNEQYF.

This sequence joins TRBV7-8 and TRBJ2-1, with 9 bases fitting TRBD2. Looked up from germline, CDR1 is SGHVS and CDR2 is FQNEAQ. J lost 1 base, V lost 5 bases, and 6 bases had no gene match. This CDR3 has 16 amino acids. CDR3 nucleotide sequence: TGTGCCAGCAGCCTAAATGCGGGAGGGTCCTACAATGAGCAGTTCTTC. This encodes CASSLNAGGSYNEQFF.

CDR3 bases: TGTGCCAGCAGCTCCCTCGGGCGGGAAACAACTGAAGCTTTCTTT. This sequence encodes CASSSLGRETTEAFF. The chain carries TRBV5-6 and TRBJ1-1; D gene ambiguous. This CDR3 is built from 15 residues. Germline assignment: CDR1 SGHDT and CDR2 YYEEEE. With 3 bases removed from V and 5 bases from J, the gap between germline ends came to 17 bases.

This chain links TRBV7-9 with TRBJ2-4, with TRBD2 matching 15 bases. Germline lookup yields CDR1 SEHNR and CDR2 FQNEAQ (reference sequence). The junction had 9 bases not matched to a gene; V was cut back by 7 bases and J by 8 bases. CDR3 length: 16 residues. The CDR3: CASIDGLAGGVDIQYF. The CDR3 nucleotides are TGTGCCAGCATCGATGGACTAGCGGGAGGGGTCGACATTCAGTACTTC.

This clone was detected only a few times. The rearrangement links TRBV5-1 to TRBJ1-6, with 9 bases that match TRBD1. Trimming at V came to 4 bases and at J to 6 bases, leaving 8 bases not matched to a gene. Germline CDR1 reads SGHRS; CDR2 reads YFSETQ. The CDR3 totals 16 residues. CDR3 region: CASSASGTGPNSPLHF. DNA for the CDR3: TGCGCCAGCAGCGCCTCCGGGACAGGGCCTAATTCACCCCTCCACTTT.

This chain joins TRBV5-1 and TRBJ1-1, with 10 positions matching TRBD1. Germline V lookup: CDR1 SGHRS, CDR2 YFSETQ. This CDR3 comprises 13 residues. Trimming took 4 bases from V and 8 from J; bases not matched to a gene: 5. In DNA form, the CDR3 reads TGCGCCAGCAGCCCAGAGGGACAGGGGGAAGCTTTCTTT. Residues: CASSPEGQGEAFF.

This clone has a handful of counts. The chain employs TRBV4-1 and TRBJ2-3; D uncertain. The CDR3 is made up of 12 amino acids. The germline V and J ends were trimmed by 0 bases and 7 bases, with 5 bases remaining between them. Looked up from germline, CDR1 is MGHRA and CDR2 is YSYEKL. This CDR3 reads CASSQDIYTQYF. DNA of the CDR3: TGCGCCAGCAGCCAAGATATCTATACGCAGTATTTT.

This chain uses TRBV19 with TRBJ1-3; TRBD1 matches 8 bases. Germline assignment: CDR1 LNHDA and CDR2 SQIVND (reference sequence). The ends lost 4 bases at V and 2 bases at J; junction bases unmatched: 13. The CDR3 runs 18 residues. DNA of the CDR3: TGTGCCAGTAGTACCCCCAGCTTACAGGGGGTCACTGGAAACACCATATATTTT. Translation gives CASSTPSLQGVTGNTIYF.

This clone was recorded a few times. This chain links TRBV2 with TRBJ2-3, with no clear D. V was clipped by 4 bases and J by 0 bases, with 11 bases between them. Germline CDR1 and CDR2: SNHLY and FYNNEI. The CDR3 length is 15 residues. The CDR3 is CASSVGPSSTDTQYF. The CDR3 DNA reads as TGTGCCAGCAGTGTTGGCCCTTCAAGCACAGATACGCAGTATTTT.

The genes are TRBV5-4 and TRBJ2-7; a weak D match, TRBD1 (6 bases). Germline CDR1 SGHNT, CDR2 YYREEE (reference sequence). The CDR3 is 18 amino acids. V was trimmed by 1 base and J by 2 bases, leaving 22 bases between them. CDR3 in amino acids: CASSLFRPLRDRPYEQYF. The CDR3 coding sequence is TGTGCCAGCAGCTTGTTTAGACCGCTAAGAGACAGGCCCTACGAGCAGTACTTC.

In its sample, this clone was seen a few times. The chain carries TRBV2 and TRBJ1-4; D uncertain. V shed 4 bases and J shed 0 bases, with 6 bases lying between them. The germline gives CDR1 SNHLY, CDR2 FYNNEI. This CDR3 has 14 amino acids. CDR3 DNA sequence: TGTGCCAGCAGTGGACAAGCAACTAATGAAAAACTGTTTTTT. Translating it yields CASSGQATNEKLFF. Variable domain in full (rest from reference TRBV2 and TRBJ1-4): EPEVTQTPSHQVTQMGQEVILRCVPISNHLYFYWYRQILGQKVEFLVSFYNNEISEKSEIFDDQFSVERPDGSNFTLKIRSTKLEDSAMYFCASSGQATNEKLFFGSGTQLSVL.

This clone was observed a handful of times. This rearrangement joins TRBV9 to TRBJ2-1; 9 nucleotides line up with TRBD2. Losses at the gene ends were 2 bases for V and 9 bases for J; bases not matched to a gene: 6. The CDR3 runs to 14 residues. Germline CDR1 is SGDLS and CDR2 is YYNGEE. In DNA, the CDR3 is TGTGCCAGCAGCGTGGCGGGGGGGCCGGGTGAGCAGTTCTTC. Translation: CASSVAGGPGEQFF.

The V call is TRBV7-2, the J call TRBJ2-1; possibly TRBD2 for D (6 bases). V lost 1 base and J 1 base, leaving 11 bases between the germline ends. CDR3 length equals 16 residues. Germline assignment: CDR1 SGHTA and CDR2 FQGNSA. The CDR3 coding sequence is TGTGCCAGCAGCTTAGGGGCCGGGAGTTCCTACAATGAGCAGTTCTTC. It specifies CASSLGAGSSYNEQFF.

The gene calls are TRBV6-1 and TRBJ1-2, with TRBD1 matching over 8 bases. V shed 5 bases, J shed 7 bases, and the junction held 6 bases outside the gene matches. Germline CDR1 and CDR2: MNHNS and SASEGT. The CDR3 runs 13 residues. The CDR3 DNA reads as TGTGCCAGCAGTATGGACAGGGCGTCTGGCTACACCTTC. Amino acid sequence: CASSMDRASGYTF.

This clone came up a few times. This rearrangement joins TRBV6-6 to TRBJ2-1; the D gene is possibly TRBD2 (5 bases). Trimming shortened V by 7 bases and J by 2 bases, and 15 bases separated the two germline ends. The CDR3 length is 15 residues. The germline gives CDR1 MNHNY, CDR2 SVGAGI (reference sequence). The CDR3 region is CASILSGGPYNEQFF. CDR3 bases: TGTGCCAGCATCCTAAGCGGCGGACCCTACAATGAGCAGTTCTTC.